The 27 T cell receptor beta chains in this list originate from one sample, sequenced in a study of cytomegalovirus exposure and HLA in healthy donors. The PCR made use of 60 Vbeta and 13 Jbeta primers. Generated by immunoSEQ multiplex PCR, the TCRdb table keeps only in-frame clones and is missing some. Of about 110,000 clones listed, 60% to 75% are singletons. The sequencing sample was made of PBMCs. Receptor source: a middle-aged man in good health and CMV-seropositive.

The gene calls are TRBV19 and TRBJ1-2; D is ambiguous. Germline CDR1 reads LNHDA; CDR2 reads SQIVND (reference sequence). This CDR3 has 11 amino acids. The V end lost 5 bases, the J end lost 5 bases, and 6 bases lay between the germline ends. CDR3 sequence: CASSYIYGYTF. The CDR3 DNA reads TGTGCCAGTAGTTATATTTATGGCTACACCTTC.

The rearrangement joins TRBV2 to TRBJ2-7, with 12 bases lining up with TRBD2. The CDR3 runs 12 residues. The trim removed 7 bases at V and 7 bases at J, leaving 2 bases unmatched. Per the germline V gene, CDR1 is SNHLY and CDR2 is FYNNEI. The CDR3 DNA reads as TGTGCCAGCACCGGACTAGCGGGGGAGCAGTACTTC. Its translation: CASTGLAGEQYF. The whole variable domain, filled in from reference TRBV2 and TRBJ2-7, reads EPEVTQTPSHQVTQMGQEVILRCVPISNHLYFYWYRQILGQKVEFLVSFYNNEISEKSEIFDDQFSVERPDGSNFTLKIRSTKLEDSAMYFCASTGLAGEQYFGPGTRLTVT.

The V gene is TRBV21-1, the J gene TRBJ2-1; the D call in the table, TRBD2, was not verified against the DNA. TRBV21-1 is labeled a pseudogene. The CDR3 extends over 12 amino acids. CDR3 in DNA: TGTGCCAGCAGCAAAAGGGAAGGCGGGAAGTTCTTC. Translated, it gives CASSKREGGKFF.

The CDR3 bases are TGTGCCAGCAGTGAATATACGGACAGCCAAGAGACCCAGTACTTC. Residues: CASSEYTDSQETQYF. This chain connects TRBV25-1 to TRBJ2-5; D perhaps matches TRBD1 (6 bases). From germline, CDR1 is MGHDK and CDR2 SYGVNS. V gave up 0 bases and J gave up 1 base, with 9 bases separating them. The CDR3 totals 15 residues.

CDR3 amino acids: CASGSGTSVSNEQFF. CDR3 in DNA: TGTGCCAGTGGCTCCGGGACTAGCGTCTCGAATGAGCAGTTCTTC. The rearrangement links TRBV19 to TRBJ2-1; 10 positions agree with TRBD2. Trimming removed 8 bases from V and 7 bases from J; junction bases left unmatched: 11. In germline, CDR1 is LNHDA, CDR2 SQIVND (reference sequence). The CDR3 spans 15 residues.

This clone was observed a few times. The CDR3 here is CASSYGGSTYNEQFF. The CDR3, as DNA: TGTGCCAGCAGTTACGGTGGGAGTACATACAATGAGCAGTTCTTC. V gene TRBV6-5 combines with J gene TRBJ2-1; a weak D match, TRBD2 (5 bases). V was cut by 2 bases and J by 4 bases, with 12 bases left in between. The CDR3 has 15 residues. Germline CDR1 MNHEY, CDR2 SVGAGI.

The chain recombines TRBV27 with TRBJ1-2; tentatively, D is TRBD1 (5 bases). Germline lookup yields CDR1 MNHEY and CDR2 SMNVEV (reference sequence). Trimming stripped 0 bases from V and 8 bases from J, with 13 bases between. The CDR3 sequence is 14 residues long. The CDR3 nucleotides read TGTGCCAGCAGTTTATCCGACAGTGATGACGGCTACACCTTC. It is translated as CASSLSDSDDGYTF.

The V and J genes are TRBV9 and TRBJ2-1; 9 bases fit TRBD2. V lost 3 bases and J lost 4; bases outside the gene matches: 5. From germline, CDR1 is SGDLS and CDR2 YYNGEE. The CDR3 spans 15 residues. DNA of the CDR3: TGTGCCAGCAGCGCTAGCGGGACATTTTACAATGAGCAGTTCTTC. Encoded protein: CASSASGTFYNEQFF.

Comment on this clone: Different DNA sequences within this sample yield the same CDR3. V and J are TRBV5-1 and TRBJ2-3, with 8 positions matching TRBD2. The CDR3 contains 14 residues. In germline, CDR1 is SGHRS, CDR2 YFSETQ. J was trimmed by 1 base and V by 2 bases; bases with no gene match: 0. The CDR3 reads CASSLAGGTDTQYF. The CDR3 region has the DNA TGCGCCAGCAGCTTAGCGGGAGGCACAGATACGCAGTATTTT.

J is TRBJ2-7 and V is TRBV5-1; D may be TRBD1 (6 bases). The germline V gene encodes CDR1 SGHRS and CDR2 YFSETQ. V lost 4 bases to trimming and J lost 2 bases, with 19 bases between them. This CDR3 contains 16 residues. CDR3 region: CASSQIPTGLPYEQYF. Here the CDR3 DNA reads TGCGCCAGCAGCCAAATACCGACAGGACTCCCCTACGAGCAGTACTTC.

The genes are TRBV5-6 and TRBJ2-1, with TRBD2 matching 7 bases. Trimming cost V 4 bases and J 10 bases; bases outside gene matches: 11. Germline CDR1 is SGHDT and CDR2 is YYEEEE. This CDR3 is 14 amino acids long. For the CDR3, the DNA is TGTGCCAGCAGCACAGGATATCCGGGACTAGAGCAGTTCTTC. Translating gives CASSTGYPGLEQFF.

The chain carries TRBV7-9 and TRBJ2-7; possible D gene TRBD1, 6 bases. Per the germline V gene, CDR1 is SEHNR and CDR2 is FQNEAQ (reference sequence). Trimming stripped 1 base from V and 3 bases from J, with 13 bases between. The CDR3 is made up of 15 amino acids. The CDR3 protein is CASSLGPGANYEQYF. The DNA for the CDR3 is TGTGCCAGCAGCTTAGGTCCAGGGGCGAACTACGAGCAGTACTTC. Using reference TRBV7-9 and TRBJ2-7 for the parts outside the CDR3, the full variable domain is DTGVSQNPRHKITKRGQNVTFRCDPISEHNRLYWYRQTLGQGPEFLTYFQNEAQLEKSRLLSDRFSAERPKGSFSTLEIQRTEQGDSAMYLCASSLGPGANYEQYFGPGTRLTVT.

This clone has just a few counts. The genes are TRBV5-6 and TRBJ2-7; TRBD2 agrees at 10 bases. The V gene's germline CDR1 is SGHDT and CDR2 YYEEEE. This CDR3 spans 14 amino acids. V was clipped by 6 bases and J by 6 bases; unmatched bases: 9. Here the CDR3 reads CASIQAGGILEQYF. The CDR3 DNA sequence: TGTGCCAGCATCCAAGCGGGAGGGATACTCGAGCAGTACTTC.

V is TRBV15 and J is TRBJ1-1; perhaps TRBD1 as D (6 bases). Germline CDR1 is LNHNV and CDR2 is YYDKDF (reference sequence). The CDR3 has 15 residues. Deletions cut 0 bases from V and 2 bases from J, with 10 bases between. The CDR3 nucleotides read TGTGCCACCAGCAGAGAACGACAGGCCAACACTGAAGCTTTCTTT. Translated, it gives CATSRERQANTEAFF.

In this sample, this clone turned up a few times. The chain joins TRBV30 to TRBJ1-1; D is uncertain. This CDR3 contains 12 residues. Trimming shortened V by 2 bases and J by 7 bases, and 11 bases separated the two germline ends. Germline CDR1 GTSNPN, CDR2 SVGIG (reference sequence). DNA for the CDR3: TGTGCCTGGAGTAAGTTACAGATTGAAGCTTTCTTT. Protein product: CAWSKLQIEAFF.

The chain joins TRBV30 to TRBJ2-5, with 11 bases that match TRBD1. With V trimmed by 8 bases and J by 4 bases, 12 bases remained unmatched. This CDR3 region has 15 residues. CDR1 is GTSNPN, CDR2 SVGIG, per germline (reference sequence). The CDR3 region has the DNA TGTGCCCAATATGGAGGACAGGGGGCCGGAGAGACCCAGTACTTC. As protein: CAQYGGQGAGETQYF.

The CDR3 loop reads CASSLVGTGVSQPQHF. CDR3 nucleotide sequence: TGTGCCAGCAGCTTAGTAGGGACAGGGGTGTCTCAGCCCCAGCATTTT. The chain is built from TRBV7-8 and TRBJ1-5; 10 bases are a match to TRBD1. The length of the CDR3 is 16 residues. Germline CDR1 SGHVS, CDR2 FQNEAQ. J gave up 6 bases and V 1 base, and 6 bases lay outside the gene matches.

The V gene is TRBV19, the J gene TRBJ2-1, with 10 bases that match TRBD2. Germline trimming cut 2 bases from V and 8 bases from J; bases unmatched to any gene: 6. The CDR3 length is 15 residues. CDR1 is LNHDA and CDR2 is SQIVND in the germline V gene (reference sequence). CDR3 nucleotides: TGTGCCAGTAGTATAAGGCTAGCGGGAGCGGATGAGCAGTTCTTC. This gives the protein CASSIRLAGADEQFF.

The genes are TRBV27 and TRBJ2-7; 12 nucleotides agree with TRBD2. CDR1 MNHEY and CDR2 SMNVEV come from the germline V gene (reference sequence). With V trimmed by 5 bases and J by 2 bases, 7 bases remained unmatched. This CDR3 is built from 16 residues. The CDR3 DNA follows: TGTGCCAGCAGTACCAGACTAGCGGGAGAAGCCTACGAGCAGTACTTC. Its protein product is CASSTRLAGEAYEQYF.

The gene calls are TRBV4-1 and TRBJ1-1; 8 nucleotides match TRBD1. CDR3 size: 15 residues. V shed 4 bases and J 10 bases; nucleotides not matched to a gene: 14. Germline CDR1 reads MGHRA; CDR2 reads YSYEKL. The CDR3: CASSPGEDRALRAFF. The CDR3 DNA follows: TGCGCCAGCAGCCCGGGGGAGGACAGGGCCCTTAGAGCTTTCTTT.

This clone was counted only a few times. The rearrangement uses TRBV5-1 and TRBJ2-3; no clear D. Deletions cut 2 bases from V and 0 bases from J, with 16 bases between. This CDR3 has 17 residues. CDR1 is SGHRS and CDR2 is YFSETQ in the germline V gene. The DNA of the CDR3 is TGCGCCAGCAGCTTAGACGGCTATCTAGACAGCACAGATACGCAGTATTTT. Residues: CASSLDGYLDSTDTQYF. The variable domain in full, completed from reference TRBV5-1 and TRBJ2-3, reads KAGVTQTPRYLIKTRGQQVTLSCSPISGHRSVSWYQQTPGQGLQFLFEYFSETQRNKGNFPGRFSGRQFSNSRSEMNVSTLELGDSALYLCASSLDGYLDSTDTQYFGPGTRLTVL.

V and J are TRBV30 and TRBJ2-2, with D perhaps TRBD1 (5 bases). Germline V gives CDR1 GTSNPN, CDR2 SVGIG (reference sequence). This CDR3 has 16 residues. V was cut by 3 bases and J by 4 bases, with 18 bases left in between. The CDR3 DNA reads TGTGCCTGGAGAGGACAAGGGTCTCTTACCACCGGGGAGCTGTTTTTT. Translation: CAWRGQGSLTTGELFF.

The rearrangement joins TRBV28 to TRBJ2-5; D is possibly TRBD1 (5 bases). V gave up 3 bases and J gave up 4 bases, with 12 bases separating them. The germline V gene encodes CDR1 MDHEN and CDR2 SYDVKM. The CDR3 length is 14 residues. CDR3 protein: CASSFGAAPETQYF. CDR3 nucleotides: TGTGCCAGCAGTTTTGGGGCAGCCCCAGAGACCCAGTACTTC.

CDR3 nucleotide sequence: TGCAGTGCACAAACCGGGGAGCTGTTTTTT. It codes for CSAQTGELFF. The rearrangement joins TRBV20-1 to TRBJ2-2; D not certain. CDR1 and CDR2 (germline): DFQATT, SNEGSKA (reference sequence). The V end lost 6 bases, the J end lost 5 bases, and 4 bases lay between the germline ends. The CDR3 totals 10 residues.

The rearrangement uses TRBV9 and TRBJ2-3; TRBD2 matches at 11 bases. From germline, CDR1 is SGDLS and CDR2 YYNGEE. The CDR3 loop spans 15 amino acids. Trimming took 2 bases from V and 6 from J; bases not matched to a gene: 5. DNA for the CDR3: TGTGCCAGCAGCGTCCAACTAGCGGGAGCTGATACGCAGTATTTT. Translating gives CASSVQLAGADTQYF.

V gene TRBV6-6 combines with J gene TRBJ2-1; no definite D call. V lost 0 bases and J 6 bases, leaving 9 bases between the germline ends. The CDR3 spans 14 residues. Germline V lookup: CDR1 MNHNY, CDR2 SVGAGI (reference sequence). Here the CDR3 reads CASSYSMASNEQFF. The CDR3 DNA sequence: TGTGCCAGCAGTTACTCGATGGCTAGCAATGAGCAGTTCTTC.

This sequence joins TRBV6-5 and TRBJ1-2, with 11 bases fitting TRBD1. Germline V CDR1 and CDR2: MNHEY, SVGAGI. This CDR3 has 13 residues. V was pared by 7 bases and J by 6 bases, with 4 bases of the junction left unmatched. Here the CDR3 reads CASTRDRGNGYTF. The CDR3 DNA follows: TGTGCCAGCACACGGGACAGGGGGAATGGCTACACCTTC.